What follows is one T cell receptor (beta chain) and its context. A quantity of about 0.45 to 1 ug RNA underwent reverse transcription using random hexamers. MiXCR, run by TCRdb on the immunoSEQ multiplex PCR reads, gives a single entry per CDR3 protein. The repertoire consists of 150,000 to 200,000 distinct CDR3 sequences, with about 95% occurring once and the leading ten covering approximately 0.093%. This sample was included in a study of CD8 T cells in Susac syndrome. Trimming cost V 6 bases and J 4 bases, with 9 bases left between them. The CDR3 loop spans 13 amino acids. Per germline, CDR1 MNHEY and CDR2 SMNVEV (reference sequence).

Sequencing was done on a sample of CD4+ T cells from PBMCs. The J gene is TRBJ2-2, the V gene TRBV27, with D possibly matching TRBD1 (5 bases). This receptor was identified in a human donor with multiple sclerosis. The CDR3 loop is CASRLTVTGELFF. In nucleotides, the CDR3 is TGTGCCAGCAGGCTGACAGTCACCGGGGAGCTGTTTTTT.